This T cell receptor beta chain was retrieved from a study of early T cells in non-severe SARS-CoV-2 infection. Study background: Bulk RNA isolated from unsorted whole blood underwent sequencing; chains were not paired.

Attachment of unique molecular identifiers to individual cDNA molecules was performed. TCRdb used MiXCR to reprocess the 5' RACE reads, holding one entry per CDR3 protein. Of around 35,000 distinct CDR3 sequences in the sample, about 6% are singletons; the top ten hold under 5.5%. Broader study findings: The study's VDJdb matching favored anti-spike CD8 responses and missed private and CD4 specificities.

The V and J ends lost 1 base and 7 bases respectively, with 14 bases between them. This CDR3 has 16 amino acids. CDR1 LGHNA and CDR2 YNFKEQ come from the germline V gene. The table lists this clonotype with many counts. Its target is unknown. The chain uses TRBV4-2 and TRBJ1-6, with a possible D match to TRBD1 (5 bases). The sequenced sample was whole blood. This receptor was obtained from an adult who was a healthcare worker with PCR-confirmed SARS-CoV-2 infection or an uninfected control (not recorded which). In DNA form, the CDR3 reads TGTGCCAGCAGCCAAGGGCGGTCCGGGGGGAATTCACCCCTCCACTTT. It specifies CASSQGRSGGNSPLHF.